Listed below are T cell receptor beta chains from one sample, sequenced in a study of OX40 agonist ivuxolimab in advanced cancers. Clones were read by immunoSEQ multiplex PCR, and TCRdb kept only the in-frame ones, dropping some. This sample has under 35,000 clones, with 92% found just once. Sequencing used CD4+ or CD8+ T cells sorted from blood, obtained in a trial of the OX40 agonist ivuxolimab. The receptor source for this set is an adult with an advanced solid tumor such as melanoma, head and neck, liver or kidney cancer. Both conserved end residues are part of each CDR3. The size field is filled for only some rows; it gives once, few, many or a size class.

>-|TRBV28|15|TRBJ2-3
CASSRQGGRLDTQYF
>once|TRBV27|12|TRBJ2-3
CASSLVTDTQYF
>-|TRBV6-5|14|TRBJ2-7
CASSPGQGWYEQYF
>medium-sized|TRBV5-4|14|TRBJ2-2
CASSSRGVTGELFF
>-|TRBV19|14|TRBJ2-7
CASSFGHRTYEQYF
>-|TRBV9|17|TRBJ2-2
CASSIPLGQGDTGELFF
>-|TRBV27|16|TRBJ2-1
CASSLYGDSSYNEQFF
>-|TRBV6-5|16|TRBJ2-1
CASSYSTSAPLDEQFF
>-|TRBV27|14|TRBJ1-2
CASSFGPLVFGYTF
>once|TRBV28|12|TRBJ1-1
CASSFNPEEAFF
>-|TRBV7-9|13|TRBJ2-5
CASSLRGLETQYF
>-|TRBV7-8|11|TRBJ2-1
CASSSTNEQFF
>-|TRBV7-7|16|TRBJ2-5
CASSPSKEQGGETQYF
>-|TRBV19|15|TRBJ1-2
CASRDRDRDHYGYTF
>-|TRBV9|13|TRBJ1-4
CASSDHPDEKLFF
>-|TRBV18|18|TRBJ2-1
CASSPGTSGLSSYNEQFF
>-|TRBV15|16|TRBJ2-1
CATSGQLAGGPYEQFF
>-|TRBV13|15|TRBJ2-7
CASSVGQGASYEQYF
>-|TRBV30|13|TRBJ2-4
CAWSQGGSNIQYF
>-|TRBV7-9|14|TRBJ2-5
CASSLRTALETQYF
>-|TRBV4-1|16|TRBJ2-7
CASSHPGTSGSYEQYF
>-|TRBV9|14|TRBJ2-1
CASSGRGSYNEQFF
>-|TRBV25-1|11|TRBJ2-2
CASSNTGELFF
>-|TRBV27|13|TRBJ1-5
CASSFGVRQPQHF
>once|TRBV19|17|TRBJ2-3
CAISRGDSDRYPDTQYF
>-|TRBV5-5|14|TRBJ2-7
CASSLPELSYEQYF
>-|TRBV15|16|TRBJ2-3
CATSGRLLGGTDTQYF
>-|TRBV7-8|15|TRBJ2-2
CASSLERVNTGELFF
>-|TRBV6-5|14|TRBJ1-2
CASSYSGTGGGYTF
>-|TRBV30|14|TRBJ1-5
CAWNGDSSNQPQHF
>-|TRBV9|14|TRBJ2-1
CASNSGLAGNEQFF
>-|TRBV11-2|17|TRBJ2-1
CASSFRLAGAFGDEQFF
>-|TRBV25-1|16|TRBJ2-5
CASSDPGTGGFETQYF
>-|TRBV28|14|TRBJ2-7
CASSAQESSYEQYF
>-|TRBV9|13|TRBJ1-1
CASRGTENTEAFF
>few|TRBV4-2|17|TRBJ2-7
CASSQEGAGSEGDEQYF
>-|TRBV28|15|TRBJ1-3
CASRVQDHSGNTIYF